This paragraph covers one TCR beta chain sequence. Its antigen is unknown. Treatment described: oral pan-JAK inhibitor, 5-10 mg twice daily. Sequencing templates came from extracted RNA that was reverse transcribed into cDNA. The protocol was immunoSEQ multiplex PCR, while the TCRdb copy is restricted to in-frame clones and leaves out a portion. Among a few hundred thousand clones listed, roughly two fifths were seen once. The data were obtained in a study of CD8+ T cells in alopecia areata. This CDR3 region has 14 residues. Germline CDR1 and CDR2: LNHDA and SQIVND (reference sequence). Trimming left V 0 bases short and J 6 bases short, with 9 bases between. Study outcomes and limitations: Higher clonality and more expanded CD8+ clones appeared in lesional than normal scalp. Tofacitinib significantly lowered scalp clonality and expanded CD8+ clones among the top 100. Possibly as an HLA-related effect, TCR sharing across patients appeared less clear than in mice.

The sample here was CD4+ T cells sorted from blood, taken at approximately week 30, from a patient treated with tofacitinib. This chain connects TRBV19 to TRBJ2-1; tentatively, D is TRBD1 (6 bases). This sequence was found in a human donor with alopecia areata. The CDR3 loop reads CASSIDRGGNEQFF. The DNA for the CDR3 is TGTGCCAGTAGTATAGACAGGGGCGGCAATGAGCAGTTCTTC.